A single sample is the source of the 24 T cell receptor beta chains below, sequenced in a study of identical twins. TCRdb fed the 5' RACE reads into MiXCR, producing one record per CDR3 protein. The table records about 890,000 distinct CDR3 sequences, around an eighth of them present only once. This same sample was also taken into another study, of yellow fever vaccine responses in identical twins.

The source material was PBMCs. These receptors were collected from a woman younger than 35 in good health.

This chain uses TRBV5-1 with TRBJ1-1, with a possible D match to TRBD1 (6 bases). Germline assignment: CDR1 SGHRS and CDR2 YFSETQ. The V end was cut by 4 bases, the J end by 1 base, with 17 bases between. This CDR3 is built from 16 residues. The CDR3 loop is CASSVGGPGGNTEAFF. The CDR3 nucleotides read TGCGCCAGCAGCGTGGGGGGGCCTGGAGGGAACACTGAAGCTTTCTTT.

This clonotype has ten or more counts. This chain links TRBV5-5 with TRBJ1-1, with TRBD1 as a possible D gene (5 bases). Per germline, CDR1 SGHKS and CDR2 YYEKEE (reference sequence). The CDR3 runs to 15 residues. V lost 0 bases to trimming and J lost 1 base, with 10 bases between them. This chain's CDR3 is CASSLEGRANTEAFF. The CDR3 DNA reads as TGTGCCAGCAGCTTGGAGGGCAGGGCGAACACTGAAGCTTTCTTT.

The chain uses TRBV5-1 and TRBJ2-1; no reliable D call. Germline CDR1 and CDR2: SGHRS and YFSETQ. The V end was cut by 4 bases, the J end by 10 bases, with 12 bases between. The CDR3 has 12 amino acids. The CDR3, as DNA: TGCGCCAGCAGCCCTGGTGGTCGGGAGCAGTTCTTC. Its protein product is CASSPGGREQFF.

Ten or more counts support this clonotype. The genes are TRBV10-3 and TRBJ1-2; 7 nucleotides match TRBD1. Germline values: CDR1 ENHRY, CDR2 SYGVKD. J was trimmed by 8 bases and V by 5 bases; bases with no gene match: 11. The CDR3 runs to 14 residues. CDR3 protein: CAISKASGGDGYTF. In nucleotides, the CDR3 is TGTGCCATCAGTAAGGCCTCAGGGGGAGACGGCTACACCTTC.

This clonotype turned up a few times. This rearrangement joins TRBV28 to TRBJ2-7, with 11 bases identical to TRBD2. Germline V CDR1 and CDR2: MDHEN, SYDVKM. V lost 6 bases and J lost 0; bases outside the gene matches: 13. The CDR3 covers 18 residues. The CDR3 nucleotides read TGTGCCAGCAGGACACCCTCGCCGGGACTAGCGGACTCCTACGAGCAGTACTTC. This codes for CASRTPSPGLADSYEQYF. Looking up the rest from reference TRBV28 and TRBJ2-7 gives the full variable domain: DVKVTQSSRYLVKRTGEKVFLECVQDMDHENMFWYRQDPGLGLRLIYFSYDVKMKEKGDIPEGYSVSREKKERFSLILESASTNQTSMYLCASRTPSPGLADSYEQYFGPGTRLTVT.

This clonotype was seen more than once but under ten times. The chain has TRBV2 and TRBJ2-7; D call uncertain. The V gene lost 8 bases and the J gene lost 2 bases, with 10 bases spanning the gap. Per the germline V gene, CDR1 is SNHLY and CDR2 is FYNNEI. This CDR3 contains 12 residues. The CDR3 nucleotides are TGTGCCAGCCGAGAGGTCCCCTACGAGCAGTACTTC. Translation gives CASREVPYEQYF. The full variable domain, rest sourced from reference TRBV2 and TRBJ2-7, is EPEVTQTPSHQVTQMGQEVILRCVPISNHLYFYWYRQILGQKVEFLVSFYNNEISEKSEIFDDQFSVERPDGSNFTLKIRSTKLEDSAMYFCASREVPYEQYFGPGTRLTVT.

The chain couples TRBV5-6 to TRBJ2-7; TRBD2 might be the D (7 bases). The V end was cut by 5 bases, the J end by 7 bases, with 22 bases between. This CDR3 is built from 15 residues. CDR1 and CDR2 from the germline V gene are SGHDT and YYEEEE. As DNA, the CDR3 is TGTGCCAGCAGAGGAGGGTACGGGGGGCTAGAGGAGCAGTACTTC. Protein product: CASRGGYGGLEEQYF.

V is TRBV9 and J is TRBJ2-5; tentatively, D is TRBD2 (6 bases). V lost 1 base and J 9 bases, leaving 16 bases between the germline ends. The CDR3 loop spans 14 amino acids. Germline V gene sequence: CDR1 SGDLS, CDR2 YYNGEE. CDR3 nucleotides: TGTGCCAGCAGCGTAACATCAGGGACTCCAGCCCAGTACTTC. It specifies CASSVTSGTPAQYF. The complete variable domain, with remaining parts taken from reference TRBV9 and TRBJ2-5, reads DSGVTQTPKHLITATGQRVTLRCSPRSGDLSVYWYQQSLDQGLQFLIQYYNGEERAKGNILERFSAQQFPDLHSELNLSSLELGDSALYFCASSVTSGTPAQYFGPGTRLLVL.

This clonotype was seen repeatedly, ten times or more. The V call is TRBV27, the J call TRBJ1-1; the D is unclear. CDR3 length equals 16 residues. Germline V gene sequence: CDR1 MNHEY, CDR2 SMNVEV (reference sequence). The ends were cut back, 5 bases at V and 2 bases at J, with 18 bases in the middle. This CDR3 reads CASSPKMRNLNTEAFF. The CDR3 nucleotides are TGTGCCAGCAGTCCTAAGATGAGAAATTTAAACACTGAAGCTTTCTTT.

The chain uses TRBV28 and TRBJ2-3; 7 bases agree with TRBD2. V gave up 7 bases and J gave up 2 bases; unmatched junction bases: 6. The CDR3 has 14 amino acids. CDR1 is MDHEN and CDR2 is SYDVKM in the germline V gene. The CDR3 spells CASMRGTITDTQYF. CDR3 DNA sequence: TGTGCCAGCATGCGGGGGACTATCACAGATACGCAGTATTTT. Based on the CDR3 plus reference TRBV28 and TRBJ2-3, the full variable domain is DVKVTQSSRYLVKRTGEKVFLECVQDMDHENMFWYRQDPGLGLRLIYFSYDVKMKEKGDIPEGYSVSREKKERFSLILESASTNQTSMYLCASMRGTITDTQYFGPGTRLTVL.

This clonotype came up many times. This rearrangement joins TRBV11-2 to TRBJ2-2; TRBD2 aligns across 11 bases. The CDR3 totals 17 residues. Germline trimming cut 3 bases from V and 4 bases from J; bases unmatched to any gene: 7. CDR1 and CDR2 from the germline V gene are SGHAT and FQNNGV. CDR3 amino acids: CASSLPILAGGTGELFF. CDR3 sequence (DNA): TGTGCCAGCAGCTTGCCTATTCTAGCGGGGGGCACCGGGGAGCTGTTTTTT.

The CDR3 region is CASSSGTGASLSGYTF. The CDR3 bases are TGTGCCAGCAGCTCCGGGACAGGGGCGTCGCTGAGTGGCTACACCTTC. The rearrangement joins TRBV12-3 or TRBV12-4 to TRBJ1-2, with 10 bases identical to TRBD1. J was trimmed by 7 bases and V by 6 bases; bases with no gene match: 14. The CDR3 is 16 amino acids.

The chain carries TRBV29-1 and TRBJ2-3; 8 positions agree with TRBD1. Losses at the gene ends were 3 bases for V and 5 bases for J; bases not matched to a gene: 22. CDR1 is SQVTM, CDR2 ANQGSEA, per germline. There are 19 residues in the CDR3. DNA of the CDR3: TGCAGCGTTGAGTTCGGGACAGGCGTCGGAGGGAGCCGAGGAGATACGCAGTATTTT. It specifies CSVEFGTGVGGSRGDTQYF.

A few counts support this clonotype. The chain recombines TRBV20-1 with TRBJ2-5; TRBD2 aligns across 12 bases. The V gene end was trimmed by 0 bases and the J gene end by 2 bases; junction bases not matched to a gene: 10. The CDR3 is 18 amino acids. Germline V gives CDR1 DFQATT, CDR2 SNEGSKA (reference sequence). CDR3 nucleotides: TGCAGTGCTAGAGATCGGGCTAGCGGGGGGGAAGGACAAGAGACCCAGTACTTC. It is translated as CSARDRASGGEGQETQYF.

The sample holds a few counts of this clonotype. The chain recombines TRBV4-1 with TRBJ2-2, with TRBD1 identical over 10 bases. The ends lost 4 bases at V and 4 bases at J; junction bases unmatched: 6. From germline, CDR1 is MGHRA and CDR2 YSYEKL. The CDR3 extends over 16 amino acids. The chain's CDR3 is CASSPGQGRPTGELFF. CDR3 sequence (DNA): TGCGCCAGCAGCCCGGGACAGGGGAGGCCCACCGGGGAGCTGTTTTTT.

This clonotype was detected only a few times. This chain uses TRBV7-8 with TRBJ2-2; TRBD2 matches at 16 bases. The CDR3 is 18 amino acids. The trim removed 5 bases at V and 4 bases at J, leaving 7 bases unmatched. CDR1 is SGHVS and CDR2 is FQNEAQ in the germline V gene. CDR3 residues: CASSPGLAGGPVTGELFF. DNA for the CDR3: TGTGCCAGCAGCCCGGGACTAGCGGGAGGGCCCGTCACCGGGGAGCTGTTTTTT.

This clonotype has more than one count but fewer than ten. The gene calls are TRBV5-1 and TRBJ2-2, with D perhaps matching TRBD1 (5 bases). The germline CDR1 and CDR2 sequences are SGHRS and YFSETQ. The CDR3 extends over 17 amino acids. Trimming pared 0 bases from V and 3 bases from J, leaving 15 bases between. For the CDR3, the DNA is TGCGCCAGCAGCTTGGGTAAAGTGACAGACTACACCGGGGAGCTGTTTTTT. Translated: CASSLGKVTDYTGELFF.

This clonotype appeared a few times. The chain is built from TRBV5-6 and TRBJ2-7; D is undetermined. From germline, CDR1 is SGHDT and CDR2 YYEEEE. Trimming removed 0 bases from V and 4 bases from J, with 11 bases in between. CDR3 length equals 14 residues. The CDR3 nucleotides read TGTGCCAGCAGCTTGGGCCAGACCACTTACGAGCAGTACGTC. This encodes CASSLGQTTYEQYV.

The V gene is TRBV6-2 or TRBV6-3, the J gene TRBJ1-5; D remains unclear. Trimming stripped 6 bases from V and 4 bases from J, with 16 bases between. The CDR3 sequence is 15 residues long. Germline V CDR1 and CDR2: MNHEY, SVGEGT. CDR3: CASSPPGSSNQPQHF. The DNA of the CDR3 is TGTGCCAGCAGCCCACCGGGGAGTTCGAATCAGCCCCAGCATTTT.

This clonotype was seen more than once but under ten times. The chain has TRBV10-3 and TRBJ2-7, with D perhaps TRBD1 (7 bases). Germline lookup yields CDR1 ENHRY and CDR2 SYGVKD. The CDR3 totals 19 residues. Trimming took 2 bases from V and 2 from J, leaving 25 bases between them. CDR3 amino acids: CAISERVTGTVSSTYEQYF. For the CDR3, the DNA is TGTGCCATCAGTGAGAGGGTGACAGGGACTGTATCGTCAACCTACGAGCAGTACTTC.

CDR3 DNA sequence: TGTGCCAGCAGTTTTTCCGCTAGCGGGGGGAGGACAGATACGCAGTATTTT. This sequence encodes CASSFSASGGRTDTQYF. The V and J genes are TRBV12-3 or TRBV12-4 and TRBJ2-3; 11 bases fit TRBD2. The CDR3 consists of 17 residues. Trimming took 3 bases from V and 3 from J; bases not matched to a gene: 8.

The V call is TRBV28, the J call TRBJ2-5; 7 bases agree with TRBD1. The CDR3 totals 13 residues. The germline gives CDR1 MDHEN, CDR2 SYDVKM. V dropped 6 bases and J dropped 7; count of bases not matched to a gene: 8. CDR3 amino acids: CASSFGTEGTQYF. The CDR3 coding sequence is TGTGCCAGCAGCTTCGGGACAGAGGGGACCCAGTACTTC.

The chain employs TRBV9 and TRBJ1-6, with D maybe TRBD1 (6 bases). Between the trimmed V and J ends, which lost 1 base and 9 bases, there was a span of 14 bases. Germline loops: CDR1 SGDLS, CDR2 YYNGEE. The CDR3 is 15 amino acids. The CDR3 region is CASSVTGTGLSPLHF. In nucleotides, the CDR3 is TGTGCCAGCAGCGTAACAGGAACAGGGCTTTCACCCCTCCACTTT. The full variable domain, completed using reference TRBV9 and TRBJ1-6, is DSGVTQTPKHLITATGQRVTLRCSPRSGDLSVYWYQQSLDQGLQFLIQYYNGEERAKGNILERFSAQQFPDLHSELNLSSLELGDSALYFCASSVTGTGLSPLHFGNGTRLTVT.

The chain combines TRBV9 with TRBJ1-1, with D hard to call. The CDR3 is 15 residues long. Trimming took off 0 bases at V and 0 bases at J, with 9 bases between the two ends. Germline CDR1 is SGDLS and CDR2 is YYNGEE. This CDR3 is CASSVAGSLNTEAFF. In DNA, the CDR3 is TGTGCCAGCAGCGTAGCAGGCAGCCTGAACACTGAAGCTTTCTTT.